This paragraph covers one T cell receptor (beta chain) sequence. This sample is drawn from a study of blood T cell repertoires in COVID-19. Overall study: Acute and convalescent COVID-19 specimens originated in the United States, Italy and Spain. Sample material is recorded as cDNA or gDNA derived from T cells, B-cell-depleted T cells, or PBMCs.

The authors' processing: Using reference gene primer amplification, nucleated cell counts were estimated. The assay was immunoSEQ multiplex PCR, and TCRdb's table has in-frame clones only and misses some. For V, J and clone size, that table is used; D and trimming come from the DNA. The table records 200,000 to 250,000 clones, approximately 90% of them present only once. Participant-reported clinical history was the basis for cohort assignment. The V gene end was trimmed by 5 bases and the J gene end by 2 bases; junction bases not matched to a gene: 15. Germline V gives CDR1 GTSNPN, CDR2 SVGIG (reference sequence). The CDR3 loop spans 17 amino acids.

The chain recombines TRBV30 with TRBJ2-7; 10 positions agree with TRBD1. The TCR comes from a man aged 25 to 40 who had recovered from COVID-19. The material sequenced was PBMCs or T cells enriched from blood (not recorded which). The CDR3 coding sequence is TGTGCCTGGCCCCGGGACAGGGGTCCTCATACTACCTACGAGCAGTACTTC. Encoded protein: CAWPRDRGPHTTYEQYF.